Listed below are T cell receptor beta chains from one sample, sequenced in a study of T cell clones after liver transplantation. Sequencing used immunoSEQ multiplex PCR; TCRdb keeps in-frame clones, though not all of them. Found here are approximately 50,000 clones, over 65% of them singletons; the top ten hold around 9.5%. Sequenced material: CD4+ T cells from blood, taken around 4.5 years after liver transplant. The receptor set was obtained from a human patient who received a liver transplant. Some T cells may be graft donor cells. Both conserved end residues are part of each CDR3. The D gene is left open where the match is weak. Size is omitted from some rows. Given values are once, few, many or a class for expanded clones.

D | J | size | V | CDR3 | DNA
NA | TRBJ2-2 | NA | TRBV25-1 | CASSEREHGAGELFF | TGTGCCAGCAGTGAACGGGAACATGGGGCCGGGGAGCTGTTTTTT
NA | TRBJ2-6 | NA | TRBV12-5 | CASGGTGAGQSRANVLTF | TGTGCTAGTGGTGGAACGGGTGCAGGACAAAGTCGGGCCAACGTCCTGACTTTC
TRBD1 | TRBJ1-5 | NA | TRBV2 | CASRGGAGRGQGNQPQHF | TGTGCCAGCAGAGGGGGGGCCGGCAGGGGGCAAGGCAATCAGCCCCAGCATTTT
TRBD2 | TRBJ2-3 | few | TRBV10-2 | CASTKRGGRSDTQYF | TGCGCCAGCACTAAACGGGGGGGCCGATCAGATACGCAGTATTTT
TRBD1 | TRBJ2-7 | NA | TRBV7-9 | CASSGGQGFSYEQYF | TGTGCCAGCAGCGGGGGACAGGGGTTTTCCTACGAGCAGTACTTC
TRBD1 | TRBJ2-2 | NA | TRBV7-9 | CASSWTGDAGELFF | TGTGCCAGCAGCTGGACAGGGGACGCCGGGGAGCTGTTTTTT
TRBD1 | TRBJ1-5 | NA | TRBV27 | CASSSVDRDNQPQHF | TGTGCCAGCAGTTCCGTTGACAGGGACAATCAGCCCCAGCATTTT
TRBD2 | TRBJ2-1 | few | TRBV7-7 | CASSFSGGPYNEQFF | TGTGCCAGCAGCTTTAGCGGGGGGCCCTACAATGAGCAGTTCTTC
NA | TRBJ2-7 | NA | TRBV18 | CASSPREAFAEQYF | TGTGCCAGCTCACCACGTGAAGCTTTCGCGGAGCAGTACTTC
NA | TRBJ1-1 | NA | TRBV6-4 | CASSVGENTEAFF | TGTGCCAGCAGTGTTGGGGAAAACACTGAAGCTTTCTTT
NA | TRBJ2-7 | NA | TRBV6-5 | CASSGGNEQYF | TGTGCCAGCAGCGGGGGTAACGAGCAGTACTTC
NA | TRBJ1-5 | few | TRBV19 | CASTDRPNQPQHF | TGTGCCAGTACAGACAGACCTAATCAGCCCCAGCATTTT
NA | TRBJ1-1 | NA | TRBV11-2 | CASSSSTLNTEAFF | TGTGCCAGCAGCTCATCCACCTTGAACACTGAAGCTTTCTTT
NA | TRBJ2-3 | NA | TRBV5-6 | CASSLERGRSTDTQYF | TGTGCCAGCAGCTTGGAACGGGGGCGCAGCACAGATACGCAGTATTTT
TRBD2 | TRBJ2-3 | NA | TRBV5-6 | CASSELGLAGDTDTQYF | TGTGCCAGCAGTGAGCTGGGGCTAGCGGGGGACACAGATACGCAGTATTTT
NA | TRBJ1-3 | NA | TRBV5-1 | CASSLGRSSGNTIYF | TGCGCCAGCAGCTTGGGACGCAGCTCTGGAAACACCATATATTTT
TRBD2 | TRBJ2-3 | NA | TRBV5-4 | CASSFLGLATTDTQYF | TGTGCCAGCAGCTTCCTTGGACTAGCGACCACAGATACGCAGTATTTT
NA | TRBJ1-1 | NA | TRBV20-1 | CSAILSTEAFF | TGCAGTGCTATTTTGTCGACTGAAGCTTTCTTT
TRBD1 | TRBJ1-6 | NA | TRBV2 | CASSRQGPGNSPLHF | TGTGCCAGCAGTAGACAGGGACCGGGTAATTCACCCCTCCACTTT
NA | TRBJ2-2 | NA | TRBV11-2 | CASSLTLANTGELFF | TGTGCCAGCAGCTTAACTCTAGCGAACACCGGGGAGCTGTTTTTT
NA | TRBJ1-5 | NA | TRBV28 | CASSLMGLSNQPQHF | TGTGCCAGCAGTTTAATGGGCCTTAGCAATCAGCCCCAGCATTTT
NA | TRBJ2-3 | NA | TRBV11-3 | CASSFSGNAGDTQYF | TGTGCCAGCAGCTTCTCAGGGAACGCGGGAGATACGCAGTATTTT
TRBD1 | TRBJ1-2 | medium-sized | TRBV6-1 | CASSGNSPGQGDGYTF | TGTGCCAGCAGTGGGAACTCACCGGGACAGGGTGACGGCTACACCTTC
NA | TRBJ2-7 | NA | TRBV27 | CASKSSYEQYF | TGTGCCAGCAAATCATCCTACGAGCAGTACTTC
TRBD1 | TRBJ1-4 | NA | TRBV4-2 | CASKDRRGTGNEKLFF | TGTGCCAGCAAGGACCGTCGGGGGACAGGTAATGAAAAACTGTTTTTT
NA | TRBJ2-2 | few | TRBV29-1 | CSVGSGAGELFF | TGCAGCGTTGGATCAGGGGCCGGGGAGCTGTTTTTT
TRBD1 | TRBJ1-1 | NA | TRBV12-5 | CASGIGQGYGEAFF | TGTGCTAGTGGTATAGGACAGGGTTATGGTGAAGCTTTCTTT
NA | TRBJ1-4 | NA | TRBV28 | CASSYSGSANEKLFF | TGTGCCAGCAGTTATTCAGGGTCCGCTAATGAAAAACTGTTTTTT
NA | TRBJ1-4 | medium-sized | TRBV2 | CASSPEPQNEKLFF | TGTGCCAGCAGCCCAGAGCCGCAAAATGAAAAACTGTTTTTT
NA | TRBJ2-7 | few | TRBV7-2 | CASSLSYEQYF | TGTGCCAGCAGCTTGTCCTACGAGCAGTACTTC
NA | TRBJ2-2 | NA | TRBV28 | CASGLGAGELFF | TGTGCCAGTGGACTGGGGGCCGGGGAGCTGTTTTTT
NA | TRBJ2-7 | NA | TRBV5-1 | CASTPEPSRGEQYF | TGCGCCAGCACTCCGGAACCGTCAAGGGGCGAGCAGTACTTC
NA | TRBJ1-2 | NA | TRBV29-1 | CSVDTSGTGVYGYTF | TGCAGCGTTGATACCTCGGGAACGGGCGTCTATGGCTACACCTTC
NA | TRBJ2-2 | few | TRBV7-9 | CASSSTTGTGGGELFF | TGTGCCAGCAGCTCTACTACCGGGACCGGCGGGGGGGAGCTGTTTTTT
NA | TRBJ2-5 | NA | TRBV19 | CASSSLRDGEETQYF | TGTGCCAGTAGTTCACTCCGGGACGGGGAAGAGACCCAGTACTTC
NA | TRBJ2-3 | NA | TRBV29-1 | CSVVKDYSTDTQYF | TGCAGCGTTGTGAAGGACTATAGCACAGATACGCAGTATTTT
TRBD2 | TRBJ2-1 | NA | TRBV5-1 | CASSLGSGGFYNEQFF | TGCGCCAGCAGCTTGGGTAGCGGGGGTTTTTACAATGAGCAGTTCTTC
NA | TRBJ2-6 | NA | TRBV25-1 | CASRGDISGANVLTF | TGTGCCAGCCGGGGAGACATATCTGGGGCCAACGTCCTGACTTTC
NA | TRBJ2-7 | once | TRBV25-1 | CASSEYTVRTYEQYF | TGTGCCAGCAGTGAATATACAGTACGAACCTACGAGCAGTACTTC
NA | TRBJ2-3 | NA | TRBV30 | CAWSVGGAADTQYF | TGTGCCTGGAGTGTAGGTGGGGCCGCGGATACGCAGTATTTT
TRBD1 | TRBJ2-5 | NA | TRBV4-2 | CASSQADREETQYF | TGTGCCAGCAGCCAAGCAGACAGGGAAGAGACCCAGTACTTC
TRBD1 | TRBJ1-6 | NA | TRBV13 | CASSPTGTGNSPLHF | TGTGCCAGCAGCCCAACCGGGACAGGAAATTCACCCCTCCACTTT
TRBD2 | TRBJ2-1 | NA | TRBV11-3 | CASSTPTSGGWQFF | TGTGCCAGCAGCACACCGACCAGCGGGGGGTGGCAGTTCTTC
NA | TRBJ2-5 | NA | TRBV28 | CASRLGNEKTQYF | TGTGCCAGCCGTCTGGGGAACGAAAAGACCCAGTACTTC
TRBD1 | TRBJ1-6 | NA | TRBV2 | CASTGDRGLYNSPLHF | TGTGCCAGCACCGGGGACAGAGGGCTCTATAATTCACCCCTCCACTTT